The 16 T cell receptor beta chains below were found in one sample sequenced in a study of CD8+ T cells in alopecia areata (dated by TCRdb to 2017 to 2018). Library preparation was by the immunoSEQ multiplex PCR assay. To provide template for TCR sequencing, every sample had RNA extracted and reverse transcribed into cDNA. What TCRdb holds here is the immuneACCESS table cut down to in-frame rearrangements. Part of the clones is not present; checked against another copy, under half of the missing clones reflect an unresolved V gene, and the others are unexplained. The sample includes about 250,000 clones, with around 64% observed a single time. Of the sample, about 0.88% falls within the top ten clones. According to the study, the label for this sample's treatment or condition signals: oral pan-JAK inhibitor, 5-10 mg twice daily. The sequencing used CD4+ T cells sorted from blood, collected at approximately week 52, from a patient treated with tofacitinib. These receptor sequences come from a human donor with alopecia areata.

The chain has TRBV4-2 and TRBJ1-5; 7 bases are shared with TRBD1. Looked up from germline, CDR1 is LGHNA and CDR2 is YNFKEQ. Unmatched junction bases numbered 5, after V lost 0 bases and J lost 3 bases. This CDR3 has 16 residues. The CDR3 nucleotides read TGTGCCAGCAGCCAAGATAGGACAGGCAACAATCAGCCCCAGCATTTT. As protein: CASSQDRTGNNQPQHF.

The chain has TRBV25-1 and TRBJ1-3; D call uncertain. Trimming took off 2 bases at V and 2 bases at J, with 10 bases between the two ends. The CDR3 has 15 amino acids. CDR1 is MGHDK and CDR2 is SYGVNS in the germline V gene. In nucleotides, the CDR3 is TGTGCCAGCAGTGAAGTGGGATGGACTGGAAACACCATATATTTT. Its protein is CASSEVGWTGNTIYF. Full variable domain (outside the CDR3, taken from reference TRBV25-1 and TRBJ1-3): EADIYQTPRYLVIGTGKKITLECSQTMGHDKMYWYQQDPGMELHLIHYSYGVNSTEKGDLSSESTVSRIRTEHFPLTLESARPSHTSQYLCASSEVGWTGNTIYFGEGSWLTVV.

The chain combines TRBV29-1 with TRBJ2-1, with D perhaps matching TRBD1 (5 bases). This CDR3 region has 17 residues. Per germline, CDR1 SQVTM and CDR2 ANQGSEA. V lost 3 bases and J lost 5, with 23 bases in between. This chain's CDR3 is CSVEHRRVTARNNEQFF. The CDR3 nucleotides read TGCAGCGTTGAGCATCGCAGGGTTACCGCGCGAAACAATGAGCAGTTCTTC.

The sample holds a few counts of this clone. The chain combines TRBV27 with TRBJ1-6; D is possibly TRBD1 (5 bases). The CDR3 loop spans 15 amino acids. Germline values: CDR1 MNHEY, CDR2 SMNVEV (reference sequence). V lost 2 bases to trimming and J lost 2 bases, with 7 bases between them. The CDR3 sequence: CASSLTGAYNSPLHF. The CDR3 coding sequence is TGTGCCAGCAGTTTAACGGGGGCCTATAATTCACCCCTCCACTTT.

The chain combines TRBV7-2 with TRBJ2-3, with a weak D call TRBD1 (6 bases). CDR1 is SGHTA and CDR2 is FQGNSA in the germline V gene. The V end was cut by 2 bases, the J end by 4 bases, with 7 bases between. The CDR3 spans 13 residues. CDR3 DNA: TGTGCCAGCAGCTTAACAGGGCCAGATACGCAGTATTTT. Translating gives CASSLTGPDTQYF.

V is TRBV6-5 and J is TRBJ2-5; the match to TRBD1 covers 7 bases. V lost 6 bases, J lost 5 bases, and 6 bases stayed unmatched. CDR1 and CDR2 from the germline V gene are MNHEY and SVGAGI. This CDR3 contains 13 residues. DNA for the CDR3: TGTGCCAGCAGGACAGGGCGGTGGGAGACCCAGTACTTC. As protein: CASRTGRWETQYF.

This rearrangement joins TRBV9 to TRBJ2-7; TRBD2 might be the D (5 bases). CDR1 SGDLS and CDR2 YYNGEE come from the germline V gene. This CDR3 contains 12 residues. Trimming pared 3 bases from V and 6 bases from J, leaving 10 bases between. Here the CDR3 reads CASSAQLGEQYF. As DNA, the CDR3 is TGTGCCAGCAGCGCCCAACTAGGCGAGCAGTACTTC.

This chain links TRBV4-3 with TRBJ2-7; D might be TRBD1 (6 bases). V was shortened by 3 bases and J by 5 bases, with 14 bases between the two germline ends. CDR1 is LGHNA and CDR2 is YSLEER in the germline V gene. The CDR3 is 14 amino acids. The CDR3: CASSHNQGINEQYF. CDR3 in DNA: TGCGCCAGCAGCCATAATCAGGGGATCAACGAGCAGTACTTC.

The chain links TRBV14 to TRBJ1-1; no clear D gene. Germline V gene lookup returns CDR1 SGHDN and CDR2 FVKESK. V lost 3 bases to trimming and J lost 2 bases, with 4 bases between them. The CDR3 has 12 residues. The CDR3 nucleotides are TGTGCCAGCAGCCATTTTAACACTGAAGCTTTCTTT. Amino acids: CASSHFNTEAFF.

The chain links TRBV6-5 to TRBJ2-1, with D hard to call. Germline V gives CDR1 MNHEY, CDR2 SVGAGI. This CDR3 region has 16 residues. V gave up 0 bases and J gave up 1 base, with 10 bases separating them. The CDR3 spells CASSYSKVTSYNEQFF. In DNA, the CDR3 is TGTGCCAGCAGTTACTCGAAGGTGACTTCCTACAATGAGCAGTTCTTC.

V gene TRBV25-1 combines with J gene TRBJ2-7; 11 nucleotides agree with TRBD2. In germline, CDR1 is MGHDK, CDR2 SYGVNS. J lost 0 bases, V lost 5 bases, and 9 bases had no gene match. The CDR3 length is 17 residues. Here the CDR3 DNA reads TGTGCCAGCAGTTACCATGGACTAGCGGGCCGCTCCTACGAGCAGTACTTC. This gives the protein CASSYHGLAGRSYEQYF.

This sequence joins TRBV5-6 and TRBJ2-7, with D perhaps assigned TRBD1 or TRBD2 (5 bases each). The CDR3 is 12 residues long. Germline V gene lookup returns CDR1 SGHDT and CDR2 YYEEEE. V was clipped by 2 bases and J by 7 bases, with 10 bases between them. CDR3 sequence reads: CASSFLGVEQYF. The DNA for the CDR3 is TGTGCCAGCAGCTTTTTGGGGGTTGAGCAGTACTTC.

The J gene is TRBJ2-1, the V gene TRBV19; D may be TRBD2 (6 bases). The V end lost 6 bases, the J end lost 2 bases, and 11 bases lay between the germline ends. Germline V gives CDR1 LNHDA, CDR2 SQIVND (reference sequence). The CDR3 sequence is 14 residues long. The CDR3 nucleotides read TGTGCCAGTAGCTGGGGGGTCGCCTACAATGAGCAGTTCTTC. Translation: CASSWGVAYNEQFF.

The chain is built from TRBV25-1 and TRBJ1-2; D gene unclear. CDR1 is MGHDK and CDR2 is SYGVNS in the germline V gene. V shed 8 bases and J shed 4 bases, with 14 bases lying between them. The CDR3 extends over 13 amino acids. In DNA, the CDR3 is TGTGCCAGCGGCTGGCCAGCCGGCTATGGCTACACCTTC. This sequence encodes CASGWPAGYGYTF.

There are a few counts of this clone. The V gene is TRBV10-3, the J gene TRBJ2-3; 7 bases line up with TRBD1. Germline loops: CDR1 ENHRY, CDR2 SYGVKD. The CDR3 is made up of 16 amino acids. J lost 0 bases, V lost 5 bases, and 8 bases had no gene match. The CDR3 region is CAISQKGQSSTDTQYF. Written as DNA, the CDR3 is TGTGCCATCAGTCAAAAGGGACAGTCGAGCACAGATACGCAGTATTTT.

The V gene is TRBV30, the J gene TRBJ2-6, with D perhaps assigned TRBD1 or TRBD2 (5 bases each). The CDR3 totals 13 residues. CDR1 and CDR2 from the germline V gene are GTSNPN and SVGIG (reference sequence). The CDR3 loop reads CALPGAIGHVLTF. CDR3 DNA: TGTGCTCTACCCGGGGCCATCGGCCACGTCCTGACTTTC.